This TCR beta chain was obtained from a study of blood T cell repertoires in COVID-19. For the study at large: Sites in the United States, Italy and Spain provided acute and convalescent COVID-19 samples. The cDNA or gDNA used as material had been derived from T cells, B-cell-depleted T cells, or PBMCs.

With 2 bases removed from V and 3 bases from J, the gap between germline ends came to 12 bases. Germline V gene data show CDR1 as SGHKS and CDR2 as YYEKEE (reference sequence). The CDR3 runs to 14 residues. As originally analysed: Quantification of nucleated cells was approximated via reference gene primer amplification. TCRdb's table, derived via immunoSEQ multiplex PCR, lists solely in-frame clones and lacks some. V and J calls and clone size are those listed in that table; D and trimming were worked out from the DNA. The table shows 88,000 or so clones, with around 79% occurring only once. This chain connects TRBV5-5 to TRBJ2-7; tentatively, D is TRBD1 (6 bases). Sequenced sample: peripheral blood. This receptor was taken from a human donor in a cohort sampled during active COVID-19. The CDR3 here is CASSLFGTNYEQYF. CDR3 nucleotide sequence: TGTGCCAGCAGCTTATTTGGGACAAACTACGAGCAGTACTTC.